The TCR beta chain described here comes from a study of T cell repertoires in cytomegalovirus infection. Across the whole study: Signatures in public TCR beta sequences pointed to both CMV infection and matching HLA type.

CDR1 LNHNV and CDR2 YYDKDF come from the germline V gene (reference sequence). Trimming stripped 3 bases from V and 1 base from J, with 6 bases between. The CDR3 consists of 13 residues. Remarks on this clonotype: Its antigen is not identified.

TCRdb redid the calling of the reads with MiXCR, one entry per CDR3 protein. Here the sample spans hundreds of thousands of distinct CDR3 sequences, 9.6% being singletons. Study-wide results and limits: Across the ex vivo response, the dominant clonotypes were HLA-C-restricted CMV-specific TCR beta clonotypes.

The sequence was obtained from a human donor in good health (CMV status not recorded). Some clones in this sample may be carry-over from other donors' samples. The sample consisted of PBMCs. The chain uses TRBV15 and TRBJ1-1; D unclear. CDR3 residues: CATSSPGNTEAFF. As DNA, the CDR3 is TGTGCCACCAGCAGTCCAGGGAACACTGAAGCTTTCTTT.